These T cell receptor beta chains were read from a single sample in a study of shared clonotypes between healthy human individuals. Assay: immunoSEQ multiplex PCR; the TCRdb copy retains only in-frame clones and omits some. The repertoire consists of fewer than 550,000 clones, with about 80% occurring once and the leading ten covering approximately 12%. Sequenced: PBMCs. The origin of the receptors is a woman aged 40-49 years in good health. Some clones in this sample may be carry-over from other donors' samples. The CDR3 runs from the conserved cysteine through the conserved F or W. The D gene is left open where the match is weak. Not every row has a clone size; where given, it reads once, few, many or a size class.

cdr3_length j_call d_call v_call clone_size cdr3_aa cdr3_nt
16 TRBJ2-6 NA TRBV9 many CASSVTPSSGANVLTF TGTGCCAGCAGCGTAACTCCCAGCTCTGGGGCCAACGTCCTGACTTTC
13 TRBJ1-1 NA TRBV11-3 NA CASSYGVNTEAFF TGTGCCAGCAGCTATGGAGTGAACACTGAAGCTTTCTTT
14 TRBJ2-7 NA TRBV5-1 NA CASSSGDWSYEQYF TGCGCCAGCAGCTCCGGAGACTGGTCCTACGAGCAGTACTTC
13 TRBJ1-5 NA TRBV19 NA CASSIRGNQPQHF TGTGCCAGTAGTATCCGGGGGAATCAGCCCCAGCATTTT
14 TRBJ1-1 NA TRBV5-5 once CASSRDPWGTEAFF TGTGCCAGCAGCAGGGACCCCTGGGGTACTGAAGCTTTCTTT
13 TRBJ2-3 NA TRBV18 NA CASSPEGTDTQYF TGTGCCAGCTCACCGGAGGGGACAGATACGCAGTATTTT
16 TRBJ2-3 TRBD2 TRBV10-3 NA CAISAGLAGAQDTQYF TGTGCCATCAGTGCCGGACTAGCGGGAGCTCAAGATACGCAGTATTTT
15 TRBJ2-3 NA TRBV9 NA CASSVPEGSTDTQYF TGTGCCAGCAGCGTGCCAGAGGGGAGCACAGATACGCAGTATTTT
17 TRBJ2-3 TRBD2 TRBV9 NA CASSPPKLAGVPDTQYF TGTGCCAGCAGCCCACCTAAACTAGCGGGAGTACCAGATACGCAGTATTTT
15 TRBJ2-3 TRBD1 TRBV7-2 NA CASSQDRGGTDTQYF TGTGCCAGCAGCCAGGACAGGGGGGGCACAGATACGCAGTATTTT
14 TRBJ2-7 TRBD2 TRBV19 NA CASSRRREGYEQYF TGTGCCAGTAGTCGGAGGCGGGAGGGCTACGAGCAGTACTTC